This T cell receptor beta chain was observed in a study of long-term antiretroviral therapy in people with HIV. The overall study: It was about a decade after the earliest samples that the 2015 immediate-ART recommendation appeared.

Clinicians in the United States treated all participants with HIV. Germline V gene lookup returns CDR1 MNHNS and CDR2 SASEGT. The germline V and J ends were trimmed by 0 bases and 11 bases, with 17 bases remaining between them. The length of the CDR3 is 15 residues. A word on this clone: The antigen is not known.

Researchers ran immunoSEQ v3.0 at survey level. Clones were sequenced by immunoSEQ multiplex PCR, and TCRdb holds only the in-frame ones, with some missing. The table has 20,000 to 30,000 clones, roughly 88% seen once. General study findings and limits: It was observed that HIV repertoires exhibited narrower CDR3 length ranges than controls.

The sequences come from unsorted PBMCs, collected 3 years after starting antiretroviral therapy. This chain uses TRBV6-1 with TRBJ1-5; possibly TRBD1 for D (5 bases). The sequence came from a man over 45 with HIV. The DNA for the CDR3 is TGTGCCAGCAGTGAAGCGCTTTGGACAAGTACAGCCCAGCATTTT. Its translation is CASSEALWTSTAQHF.